Below, 25 T cell receptor beta chains from the same sample are listed, as sequenced in a study of beta chain features in type 1 diabetes. Expressed TCRB transcripts were sequenced after all isolated RNA was converted to cDNA. Assay used: immunoSEQ multiplex PCR; TCRdb lists only in-frame clones, some missing. The table shows 110,000 to 150,000 clones, with about a tenth occurring only once. Sequencing used central memory CD4+ T cells from blood. Every receptor here comes from a man between 18 and 29 years old in good health.

The chain has TRBV7-3 and TRBJ1-6; D is perhaps TRBD1 (5 bases). The CDR3 covers 16 residues. The germline V and J ends were trimmed by 0 bases and 8 bases, with 14 bases remaining between them. Germline V gives CDR1 SGHTA, CDR2 FQGTGA. The CDR3 nucleotides are TGTGCCAGCAGCTTAACGGGCCAGGGCGGCTATTCACCCCTCCACTTT. Residues: CASSLTGQGGYSPLHF.

The V gene is TRBV5-1, the J gene TRBJ2-2; no definite D call. The CDR3 consists of 13 residues. Germline V gives CDR1 SGHRS, CDR2 YFSETQ. The V gene lost 4 bases and the J gene lost 4 bases, with 8 bases spanning the gap. CDR3 nucleotides: TGCGCCAGCAGCATATCCCCCACCGGGGAGCTGTTTTTT. Translation: CASSISPTGELFF. Full variable domain (missing parts from reference TRBV5-1 and TRBJ2-2): KAGVTQTPRYLIKTRGQQVTLSCSPISGHRSVSWYQQTPGQGLQFLFEYFSETQRNKGNFPGRFSGRQFSNSRSEMNVSTLELGDSALYLCASSISPTGELFFGEGSRLTVL.

With regard to this clone: Other DNA sequences in this sample translate to the same CDR3. This chain uses TRBV7-2 with TRBJ2-1; 9 bases match TRBD2. The CDR3 runs 15 residues. The junction had 2 bases not matched to a gene; V was cut back by 1 base and J by 4 bases. Germline V gives CDR1 SGHTA, CDR2 FQGNSA. The CDR3 spells CASSLDSGGYNEQFF. CDR3 DNA: TGTGCCAGCAGCTTAGATAGCGGGGGTTACAATGAGCAGTTCTTC.

A few counts support this clone. V is TRBV4-3 and J is TRBJ2-3; 7 nucleotides match TRBD2. The CDR3 is 14 residues long. Germline V gene lookup returns CDR1 LGHNA and CDR2 YSLEER. Trimming removed 4 bases from V and 6 bases from J; junction bases left unmatched: 7. The chain's CDR3 is CASSPRPGGDTQYF. The CDR3 region has the DNA TGCGCCAGCAGCCCACGGCCCGGGGGGGATACGCAGTATTTT.

This clone was detected a few times. The chain couples TRBV5-1 to TRBJ2-7; 11 nucleotides align to TRBD1. The CDR3 is made up of 13 amino acids. Trimming cost V 7 bases and J 5 bases; bases outside gene matches: 5. Germline CDR1 SGHRS, CDR2 YFSETQ. The CDR3 here is CASEGTGGDEQYF. The CDR3 DNA reads TGCGCCAGCGAGGGGACAGGGGGGGACGAGCAGTACTTC.

Only a few counts were recorded for this clone. The chain links TRBV5-5 to TRBJ2-3, with 7 bases that match TRBD1. The CDR3 runs 14 residues. V lost 2 bases to trimming and J lost 3 bases; unmatched junction nucleotides: 3. Germline assignment: CDR1 SGHKS and CDR2 YYEKEE (reference sequence). The CDR3 region is CASSFSGGTDTQYF. Here the CDR3 DNA reads TGTGCCAGCAGCTTTTCAGGGGGTACAGATACGCAGTATTTT.

The chain links TRBV4-2 to TRBJ2-3; weak D call: TRBD2 (5 bases). Germline V gene lookup returns CDR1 LGHNA and CDR2 YNFKEQ. CDR3 length: 14 amino acids. V dropped 5 bases and J dropped 4 bases, with 13 bases sitting between them. This CDR3 is CASSSIRGPDTQYF. For the CDR3, the DNA is TGTGCCAGCAGCTCAATCAGAGGGCCAGATACGCAGTATTTT.

The gene calls are TRBV7-9 and TRBJ1-3; a possible D gene is TRBD1 (5 bases). The CDR3 is made up of 12 amino acids. In germline, CDR1 is SEHNR, CDR2 FQNEAQ (reference sequence). V lost 1 base, J lost 9 bases, and 7 bases lay in between. The CDR3 sequence is CASSLEGITIYF. The CDR3 nucleotides are TGTGCCAGCAGCTTAGAGGGGATCACCATATATTTT.

This clone showed up just a few times. This chain joins TRBV4-3 and TRBJ1-6, with TRBD1 as a possible D gene (5 bases). The germline V gene has CDR1 LGHNA and CDR2 YSLEER. V was pared by 3 bases and J by 6 bases, with 9 bases between. The CDR3 contains 14 residues. This CDR3 reads CASSHRQSNSPLHF. In DNA form, the CDR3 reads TGCGCCAGCAGCCACAGACAGTCTAATTCACCCCTCCACTTT.

This clone was picked up a small number of times. V is TRBV5-1 and J is TRBJ2-3; 10 positions match TRBD2. Germline V gene data show CDR1 as SGHRS and CDR2 as YFSETQ. The CDR3 contains 15 residues. V gave up 4 bases and J gave up 5 bases; unmatched junction bases: 7. This CDR3 reads CASSRAGGQGDTQYF. The DNA for the CDR3 is TGCGCCAGCAGCAGAGCGGGGGGGCAGGGAGATACGCAGTATTTT.

This clone was recorded a few times. This chain joins TRBV6-1 and TRBJ1-2; 8 nucleotides line up with TRBD1. The CDR3 extends over 14 amino acids. V was clipped by 4 bases and J by 8 bases; unmatched bases: 9. The germline CDR1 and CDR2 sequences are MNHNS and SASEGT. The CDR3 DNA reads as TGTGCCAGCAGTGGGGACAGGACGTCACGGGGCTACACCTTC. Amino acids: CASSGDRTSRGYTF.

V usage is TRBV4-1 and J usage is TRBJ1-4, with 7 bases identical to TRBD1. Germline CDR1 reads MGHRA; CDR2 reads YSYEKL. This CDR3 has 16 amino acids. The V and J ends lost 3 bases and 7 bases, in that order; junction bases with no gene match: 11. CDR3 sequence reads: CASSQDPGGSREKLFF. CDR3 sequence (DNA): TGCGCCAGCAGCCAGGACCCAGGGGGAAGCCGTGAAAAACTGTTTTTT.

The sample holds a few counts of this clone. The chain links TRBV10-3 to TRBJ1-2, with 7 bases aligning to TRBD1. V lost 7 bases and J lost 4; bases outside the gene matches: 12. The CDR3 totals 15 residues. Germline V gives CDR1 ENHRY, CDR2 SYGVKD. The CDR3 DNA reads TGTGCCATCAAATTACAGGGGCAGTCGATCTATGGCTACACCTTC. Its protein product is CAIKLQGQSIYGYTF.

This clone has just a few counts. This chain uses TRBV14 with TRBJ2-3; perhaps TRBD2 as D (5 bases). The CDR3 covers 16 residues. V was shortened by 2 bases and J by 4 bases, with 16 bases between the two germline ends. Germline V gene sequence: CDR1 SGHDN, CDR2 FVKESK. The CDR3 is CASSQPAGGIADTQYF. CDR3 DNA sequence: TGTGCCAGCAGCCAACCCGCGGGTGGTATCGCAGATACGCAGTATTTT.

This clone was seen more than once but under ten times. This sequence joins TRBV28 and TRBJ1-2; D not resolved. V was clipped by 6 bases and J by 8 bases, with 13 bases between them. Germline lookup yields CDR1 MDHEN and CDR2 SYDVKM. This CDR3 has 12 residues. The CDR3 DNA is TGTGCCAGCAGGGAGCCCCCTTCCGGCTACACCTTC. Translating it yields CASREPPSGYTF.

This clone was counted between two and nine times. J is TRBJ2-7 and V is TRBV2, with D perhaps matching TRBD2 (6 bases). Trimming cost V 8 bases and J 3 bases, with 11 bases left between them. Germline CDR1 and CDR2: SNHLY and FYNNEI. The length of the CDR3 is 12 residues. The CDR3 reads CASAGGHYEQYF. The CDR3 bases are TGTGCCAGCGCCGGGGGTCACTACGAGCAGTACTTC.

This chain uses TRBV10-3 with TRBJ2-4, with TRBD1 as a possible D gene (6 bases). V lost 4 bases, J lost 0 bases, and 13 bases lay in between. Germline-derived CDR1 and CDR2 are ENHRY and SYGVKD. The CDR3 runs to 16 residues. The CDR3 nucleotides read TGTGCCATCAGTGCAGGGGACAAGATAGCCAAAAACATTCAGTACTTC. Its protein is CAISAGDKIAKNIQYF.

The chain carries TRBV27 and TRBJ1-1; D may be TRBD1 (6 bases). Germline V gene sequence: CDR1 MNHEY, CDR2 SMNVEV (reference sequence). Trimming shortened V by 3 bases and J by 6 bases, and 8 bases separated the two germline ends. The CDR3 contains 12 residues. CDR3 DNA sequence: TGTGCCAGCAGTTTCACAGGGTCTGAAGCTTTCTTT. Amino acid sequence: CASSFTGSEAFF.

The rearrangement uses TRBV7-2 and TRBJ2-3; D might be TRBD1 (6 bases). CDR3 length: 14 amino acids. V dropped 2 bases and J dropped 4 bases, with 10 bases sitting between them. In germline, CDR1 is SGHTA, CDR2 FQGNSA. The CDR3 is CASSLSRGADTQYF. The CDR3 DNA is TGTGCCAGCAGCTTATCCAGGGGCGCAGATACGCAGTATTTT.

The DNA of the CDR3 is TGTGCCAGCTCAGACCGGGACAGCTCCGGAAACACCATATATTTT. It encodes CASSDRDSSGNTIYF. The rearrangement joins TRBV18 to TRBJ1-3, with 7 bases lining up with TRBD1. Germline CDR1 and CDR2: KGHSH and LQKENI. The junction had 8 bases not matched to a gene; V was cut back by 5 bases and J by 4 bases. The CDR3 consists of 15 residues.

The chain has TRBV7-2 and TRBJ1-5, with D perhaps matching TRBD1 (6 bases). CDR1 and CDR2 (germline): SGHTA, FQGNSA. The CDR3 consists of 15 residues. V lost 3 bases to trimming and J lost 6 bases, with 15 bases between them. CDR3 amino acids: CASSLSAGEGQPQHF. Written as DNA, the CDR3 is TGTGCCAGCAGCTTGTCGGCAGGGGAAGGTCAGCCCCAGCATTTT.

V gene TRBV11-3 combines with J gene TRBJ2-3; D remains unclear. V was clipped by 5 bases and J by 2 bases, with 11 bases between them. The CDR3 has 14 residues. Germline V gives CDR1 SGHNT, CDR2 YENEEA. The CDR3 region has the DNA TGTGCCAGCAGCCCGAGTTGGGCCACAGATACGCAGTATTTT. Its translation is CASSPSWATDTQYF.

This clone came up a few times. This chain joins TRBV2 and TRBJ1-5; tentative D call: TRBD1 (6 bases). The CDR3 is 14 amino acids. Trimming removed 8 bases from V and 6 bases from J, with 17 bases in between. Germline V gene sequence: CDR1 SNHLY, CDR2 FYNNEI. In nucleotides, the CDR3 is TGTGCCAGCGGCGAGGGGGGGTTAGGTCAGCCCCAGCATTTT. It encodes CASGEGGLGQPQHF.

The V call is TRBV5-6, the J call TRBJ2-2; D possibly corresponds to TRBD1 (5 bases). V was trimmed by 2 bases and J by 4 bases, leaving 6 bases between them. Germline V gene lookup returns CDR1 SGHDT and CDR2 YYEEEE. The length of the CDR3 is 13 residues. The CDR3, as DNA: TGTGCCAGCAGCTTAGGGGTCACCGGGGAGCTGTTTTTT. Its protein is CASSLGVTGELFF.

There are a few counts of this clone. This chain joins TRBV7-3 and TRBJ1-2; a weak D match, TRBD1 (6 bases). Germline-derived CDR1 and CDR2 are SGHTA and FQGTGA. The CDR3 consists of 13 residues. Trimming took 5 bases from V and 6 from J, leaving 13 bases between them. CDR3 region: CASSPRGGDGYTF. CDR3 bases: TGTGCCAGCAGCCCCCGAGGGGGGGATGGCTACACCTTC.